One sample yielded the 12 T cell receptor beta chains listed below, sequenced in a study of blood T cell repertoires in COVID-19. TCRdb's table, derived via immunoSEQ multiplex PCR, lists solely in-frame clones and lacks some. The table shows around 190,000 clones, with about four fifths occurring only once. Sequenced input: peripheral blood. The receptors derive from a man aged 55 to 70 with acute or convalescent COVID-19.

The chain carries TRBV11-2 and TRBJ1-4; 7 positions match TRBD1. J lost 8 bases, V lost 2 bases, and 5 bases had no gene match. CDR3 length: 14 amino acids. Germline CDR1 reads SGHAT; CDR2 reads FQNNGV. The DNA of the CDR3 is TGTGCCAGCAGCTTAAACAGGGGAAACGAAAAACTGTTTTTT. Translation gives CASSLNRGNEKLFF.

This clone was observed a few times. The chain recombines TRBV2 with TRBJ2-1; 9 nucleotides agree with TRBD2. J lost 9 bases, V lost 3 bases, and 15 bases had no gene match. The germline V gene has CDR1 SNHLY and CDR2 FYNNEI. This CDR3 comprises 17 residues. The CDR3 here is CASSEGWRGGGFAEQFF. DNA of the CDR3: TGTGCCAGCAGTGAGGGCTGGCGGGGGGGCGGTTTTGCTGAGCAGTTCTTC.

As regards this clone: One end of the junction is discordant with germline, which a read error may explain. The chain carries TRBV7-9 and TRBJ1-2; 7 bases map to TRBD1. The length of the CDR3 is 19 residues. The V gene's germline CDR1 is SEHNR and CDR2 FQNEAQ (reference sequence). The CDR3 coding sequence is TGTGCCAGCAGTTTAGTTAGGGCGGGACAGTGGCCGTCCAACTATGGCTACACCTTC. Amino acids: CASSLVRAGQWPSNYGYTF. Full variable domain (outside the CDR3, taken from reference TRBV7-9 and TRBJ1-2): DTGVSQNPRHKITKRGQNVTFRCDPISEHNRLYWYRQTLGQGPEFLTYFQNEAQLEKSRLLSDRFSAERPKGSFSTLEIQRTEQGDSAMYLCASSLVRAGQWPSNYGYTFGSGTRLTVV.

The V call is TRBV6-5, the J call TRBJ2-7, with D possibly matching TRBD1 (6 bases). The germline gives CDR1 MNHEY, CDR2 SVGAGI. The CDR3 is 14 residues long. V lost 2 bases and J lost 0, with 8 bases in between. CDR3 amino acids: CASSYDRNSYEQYF. The CDR3 DNA is TGTGCCAGCAGTTACGACAGGAACTCCTACGAGCAGTACTTC.

A remark on this clone: The junction departs from germline at one end; a sequencing error may be responsible. The chain is built from TRBV6-1 and TRBJ2-3; 8 nucleotides agree with TRBD2. Germline V gene data show CDR1 as MNHNS and CDR2 as SASEGT. CDR3 length: 15 amino acids. CDR3 protein: CASSQAGAQADTQYF. CDR3 DNA: TGTGCCAGCAGTCAAGCGGGAGCGCAAGCAGATACGCAGTATTTT.

This clone was seen a few times. V is TRBV3-1 (or the pseudogene TRBV3-2) and J is TRBJ2-7, with 7 bases identical to TRBD1. This CDR3 is built from 16 residues. V lost 4 bases, J lost 2 bases, and 11 bases stayed unmatched. Germline loops: CDR1 LGHDT, CDR2 YNNKEL (reference sequence). CDR3 amino acids: CASSPITGTATYEQYF. In nucleotides, the CDR3 is TGTGCCAGCAGCCCAATCACCGGGACAGCAACCTACGAGCAGTACTTC.

The chain carries TRBV27 and TRBJ1-6; the D is unclear. Germline loops: CDR1 MNHEY, CDR2 SMNVEV (reference sequence). This CDR3 contains 14 residues. V lost 1 base to trimming and J lost 5 bases, with 6 bases between them. CDR3 sequence reads: CASSLWQDNSPLHF. Written as DNA, the CDR3 is TGTGCCAGCAGTTTATGGCAAGATAATTCACCCCTCCACTTT.

This chain joins TRBV7-9 and TRBJ2-1; unclear D gene. Trimming shortened V by 5 bases and J by 9 bases, and 11 bases separated the two germline ends. Looked up from germline, CDR1 is SEHNR and CDR2 is FQNEAQ (reference sequence). The CDR3 is made up of 12 amino acids. CDR3 sequence: CASSPLLSEQFF. CDR3 coding DNA: TGTGCCAGCAGCCCCCTCCTAAGTGAGCAGTTCTTC.

The chain employs TRBV2 and TRBJ2-1; 11 bases fit TRBD2. Germline CDR1 is SNHLY and CDR2 is FYNNEI. The CDR3 is 19 residues long. Losses at the gene ends were 3 bases for V and 3 bases for J; bases not matched to a gene: 13. CDR3 region: CASSDYSGGAIPFYNEQFF. In DNA form, the CDR3 reads TGTGCCAGCAGTGACTATAGCGGGGGGGCCATCCCTTTCTACAATGAGCAGTTCTTC. Based on the CDR3 plus reference TRBV2 and TRBJ2-1, the full variable domain is EPEVTQTPSHQVTQMGQEVILRCVPISNHLYFYWYRQILGQKVEFLVSFYNNEISEKSEIFDDQFSVERPDGSNFTLKIRSTKLEDSAMYFCASSDYSGGAIPFYNEQFFGPGTRLTVL.

The chain has TRBV2 and TRBJ2-7, with 11 bases lining up with TRBD2. The CDR3 loop spans 15 amino acids. In germline, CDR1 is SNHLY, CDR2 FYNNEI. With V trimmed by 5 bases and J by 1 base, 4 bases remained unmatched. The CDR3: CASSRGTSGSYEQYF. In DNA, the CDR3 is TGTGCCAGCAGTAGAGGGACTAGCGGATCCTACGAGCAGTACTTC. The full variable domain, rest sourced from reference TRBV2 and TRBJ2-7, is EPEVTQTPSHQVTQMGQEVILRCVPISNHLYFYWYRQILGQKVEFLVSFYNNEISEKSEIFDDQFSVERPDGSNFTLKIRSTKLEDSAMYFCASSRGTSGSYEQYFGPGTRLTVT.

This clone was detected a few times. This chain connects TRBV5-6 to TRBJ1-4, with 7 bases that match TRBD1. CDR1 is SGHDT and CDR2 is YYEEEE in the germline V gene. The CDR3 is 15 residues long. The ends lost 4 bases at V and 6 bases at J; junction bases unmatched: 9. CDR3 DNA: TGTGCCAGCAGCCAAATCAGGGGGGCGGATGAAAAACTGTTTTTT. Translation: CASSQIRGADEKLFF.

Ten or more counts support this clone. The CDR3 DNA reads as TGTGCCAGTAGTATACGGCGGGAGCTCAACGCTGAGCAGTTCTTC. Protein: CASSIRRELNAEQFF. The V call is TRBV19, the J call TRBJ2-1; TRBD2 agrees at 7 bases. V trimming: 2 bases; J trimming: 9 bases; junction bases outside the gene matches: 10. CDR1 is LNHDA, CDR2 SQIVND, per germline (reference sequence). CDR3 size: 15 residues.